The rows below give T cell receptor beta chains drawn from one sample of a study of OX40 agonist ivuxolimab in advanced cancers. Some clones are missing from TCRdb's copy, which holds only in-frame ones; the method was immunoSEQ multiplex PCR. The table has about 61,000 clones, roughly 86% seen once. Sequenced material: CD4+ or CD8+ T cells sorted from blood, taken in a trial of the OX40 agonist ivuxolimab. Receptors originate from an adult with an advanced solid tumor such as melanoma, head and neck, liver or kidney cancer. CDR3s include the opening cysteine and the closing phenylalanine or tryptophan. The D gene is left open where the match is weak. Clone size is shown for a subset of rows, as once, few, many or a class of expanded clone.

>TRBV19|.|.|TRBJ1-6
CASKQGGYSPLHF
TGTGCCAGTAAGCAGGGTGGTTATTCACCCCTCCACTTT
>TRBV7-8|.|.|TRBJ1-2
CASSLEASGYTF
TGTGCCAGCAGCTTAGAAGCCTCTGGCTACACCTTC
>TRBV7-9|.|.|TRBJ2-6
CASSLVGNTGANVLTF
TGTGCCAGCAGCTTAGTGGGGAACACTGGGGCCAACGTCCTGACTTTC
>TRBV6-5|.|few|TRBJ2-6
CASSYQSGGANVLTF
TGTGCCAGCAGCTACCAGTCGGGTGGGGCCAACGTCCTGACTTTC
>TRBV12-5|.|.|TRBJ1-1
CASGLSRVGTEAFF
TGTGCTAGTGGTTTGTCCAGGGTTGGCACTGAAGCTTTCTTT
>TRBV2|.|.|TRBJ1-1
CASWAARSGEAFF
TGTGCCTCATGGGCAGCCCGTTCTGGAGAAGCTTTCTTT
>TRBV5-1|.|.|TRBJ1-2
CASSLATGKGSNGYTF
TGCGCCAGCAGCTTGGCAACTGGGAAGGGGTCGAATGGCTACACCTTC
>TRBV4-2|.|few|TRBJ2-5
CASSQVSSGTGETQYF
TGTGCCAGCAGCCAAGTATCGTCCGGTACCGGGGAGACCCAGTACTTC
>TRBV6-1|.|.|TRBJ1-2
CASSEEGRGYGYTF
TGTGCCAGCAGTGAAGAGGGGCGGGGCTATGGCTACACCTTC
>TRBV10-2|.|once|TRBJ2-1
CASSDGGGRVNEQFF
TGCGCCAGCAGTGATGGGGGGGGGCGGGTCAATGAGCAGTTCTTC
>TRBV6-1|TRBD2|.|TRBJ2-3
CASSIGGARDTQYF
TGTGCCAGCAGTATCGGGGGGGCGAGGGATACGCAGTATTTT
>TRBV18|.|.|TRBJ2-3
CASSPPETLGDTQYF
TGTGCCAGCTCACCACCGGAGACCCTTGGAGATACGCAGTATTTT
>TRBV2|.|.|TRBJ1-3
CASRFHELTGNTIYF
TGTGCCAGCAGATTTCACGAACTAACTGGAAACACCATATATTTT
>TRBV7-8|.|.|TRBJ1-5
CASSSDINQPQHF
TGTGCCAGCAGCTCTGACATCAATCAGCCCCAGCATTTT
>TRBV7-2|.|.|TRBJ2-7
CASSLGAADTSSYEQYF
TGTGCCAGCAGCTTAGGGGCAGCGGACACCAGTTCCTACGAGCAGTACTTC
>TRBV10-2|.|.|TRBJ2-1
CASSVSYNEQFF
TGCGCCAGCAGTGTTAGTTACAATGAGCAGTTCTTC
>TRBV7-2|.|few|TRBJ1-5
CASSAPNQPQHF
TGTGCCAGCAGCGCCCCAAATCAGCCCCAGCATTTT
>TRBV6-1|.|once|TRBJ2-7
CASSEKPYEQYF
TGTGCCAGCAGTGAAAAACCTTACGAGCAGTACTTC
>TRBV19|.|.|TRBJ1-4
CASSTWSAGDEKLFF
TGTGCCAGTAGTACTTGGTCTGCCGGCGATGAAAAACTGTTTTTT
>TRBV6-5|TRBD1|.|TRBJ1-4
CASLDRDQRKLFF
TGTGCCAGCCTGGACAGGGACCAAAGAAAACTGTTTTTT
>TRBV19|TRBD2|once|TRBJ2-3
CASSMGLGPTDTQYF
TGTGCCAGTAGTATGGGACTAGGGCCCACAGATACGCAGTATTTT
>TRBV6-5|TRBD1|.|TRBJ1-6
CAIRGPGNSPLHF
TGTGCCATCAGGGGGCCGGGTAATTCACCCCTCCACTTT
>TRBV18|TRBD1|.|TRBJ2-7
CASSPARGNYEQYF
TGTGCCAGCTCACCGGCCAGGGGGAACTACGAGCAGTACTTC
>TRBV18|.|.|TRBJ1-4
CASSPLGVEKLFF
TGTGCCAGCTCACCACTAGGGGTCGAAAAACTGTTTTTT
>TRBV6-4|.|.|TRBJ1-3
CASSAEAGNTIYF
TGTGCCAGCAGTGCGGAGGCTGGAAACACCATATATTTT
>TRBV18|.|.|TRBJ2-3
CASSQDLADTQYF
TGTGCCAGCTCACAAGACCTGGCGGATACGCAGTATTTT
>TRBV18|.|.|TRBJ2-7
CASSPPSSYEQYF
TGTGCCAGCTCACCTCCCAGCTCCTACGAGCAGTACTTC
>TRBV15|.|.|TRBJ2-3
CATSGSLGGTSTDTQYF
TGTGCCACCAGCGGATCACTCGGGGGTACGAGCACAGATACGCAGTATTTT
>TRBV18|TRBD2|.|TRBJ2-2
CASSLRLAGGPTGELFF
TGTGCCAGCTCACTAAGACTAGCGGGGGGACCCACCGGGGAGCTGTTTTTT
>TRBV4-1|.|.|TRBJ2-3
CASSQRTTLYTDTQYF
TGCGCCAGCAGCCAACGGACGACACTTTACACAGATACGCAGTATTTT
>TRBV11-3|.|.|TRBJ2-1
CASSLGPRGGNEQFF
TGTGCCAGCAGCTTAGGGCCTAGGGGCGGCAATGAGCAGTTCTTC
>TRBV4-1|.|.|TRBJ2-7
CASSQDMTVLSYEQYF
TGCGCCAGCAGCCAAGATATGACCGTTTTATCCTACGAGCAGTACTTC
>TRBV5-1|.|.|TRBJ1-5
CASSLTGSNQPQHF
TGCGCCAGCAGCCTAACAGGGAGCAATCAGCCCCAGCATTTT
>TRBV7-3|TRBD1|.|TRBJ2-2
CASGQGNTGELFF
TGTGCCAGCGGACAGGGGAACACCGGGGAGCTGTTTTTT
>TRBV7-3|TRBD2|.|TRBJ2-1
CASSLTGGPYNEQFF
TGTGCCAGCAGCCTGACGGGGGGGCCCTACAATGAGCAGTTCTTC
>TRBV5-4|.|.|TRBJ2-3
CASSARTARSTDTQYF
TGTGCCAGCAGCGCTCGGACGGCGCGCAGCACAGATACGCAGTATTTT
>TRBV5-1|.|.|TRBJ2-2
CASSLEQGRHTGELFF
TGCGCCAGCAGCTTGGAACAGGGCCGGCACACCGGGGAGCTGTTTTTT
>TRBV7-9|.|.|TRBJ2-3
CASSLPPRGPGSTDTQYF
TGTGCCAGCAGCTTACCCCCCAGGGGTCCGGGGAGCACAGATACGCAGTATTTT
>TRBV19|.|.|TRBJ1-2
CASSIVAGPRRDTF
TGTGCCAGTAGTATAGTCGCCGGGCCCAGACGTGACACCTTC
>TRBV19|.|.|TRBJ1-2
CASKAGGRRNYGYTF
TGTGCCAGTAAGGCCGGGGGTCGAAGAAACTATGGCTACACCTTC
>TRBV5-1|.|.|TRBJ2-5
CASSSKTGQETQYF
TGCGCCAGCAGCTCGAAGACAGGCCAAGAGACCCAGTACTTC
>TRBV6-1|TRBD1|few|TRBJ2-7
CASSEMLQGSYEQYF
TGTGCCAGCAGTGAGATGCTACAGGGGTCCTACGAGCAGTACTTC
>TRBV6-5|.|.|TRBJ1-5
CASSKEVNQPQHF
TGTGCCAGCAGTAAGGAGGTGAATCAGCCCCAGCATTTT
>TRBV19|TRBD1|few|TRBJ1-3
CASWDRGDSNTIYF
TGTGCCAGTTGGGACAGGGGGGACTCTAACACCATATATTTT
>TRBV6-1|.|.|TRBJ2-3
CASSEVWGATDTQYF
TGTGCCAGCAGTGAAGTATGGGGGGCCACAGATACGCAGTATTTT
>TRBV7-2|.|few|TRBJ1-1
CASTQGRVTEAFF
TGTGCCAGCACCCAGGGGAGGGTCACTGAAGCTTTCTTT
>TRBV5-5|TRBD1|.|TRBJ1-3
CASSLQGAGNTIYF
TGTGCCAGCAGCTTGCAGGGGGCTGGAAACACCATATATTTT
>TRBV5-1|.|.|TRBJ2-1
CASSLSGGEQFF
TGCGCCAGCAGCTTGTCAGGAGGCGAGCAGTTCTTC
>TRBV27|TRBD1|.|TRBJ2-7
CASSPWTGGSYEQYF
TGTGCCAGCAGTCCGTGGACAGGGGGCTCCTACGAGCAGTACTTC
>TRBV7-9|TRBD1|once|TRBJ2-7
CASSFQGVTYEQYF
TGTGCCAGCAGCTTCCAGGGGGTTACCTACGAGCAGTACTTC
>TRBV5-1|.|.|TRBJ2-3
CASSPGGVPDTQYF
TGCGCCAGCAGCCCCGGTGGGGTGCCAGATACGCAGTATTTT
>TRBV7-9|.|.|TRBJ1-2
CASKRGPANYGYTF
TGTGCCAGTAAGAGGGGTCCCGCTAACTATGGCTACACCTTC
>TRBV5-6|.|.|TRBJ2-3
CASSFRRTDSDTQYF
TGTGCCAGCAGCTTTCGGCGGACAGATTCAGATACGCAGTATTTT
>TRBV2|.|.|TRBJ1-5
CASSGARLLRGNQPQHF
TGTGCCAGCAGTGGGGCCCGACTCCTGAGGGGCAATCAGCCCCAGCATTTT
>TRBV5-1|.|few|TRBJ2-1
CASFQPEAPTPFF
TGCGCCAGCTTCCAACCGGAGGCCCCAACGCCGTTCTTC
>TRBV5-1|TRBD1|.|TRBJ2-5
CASSGPTGIETQYF
TGCGCCAGCAGCGGACCGACAGGGATAGAGACCCAGTACTTC
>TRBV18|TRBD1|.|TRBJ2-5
CASSLLNRGAQETQYF
TGTGCCAGCTCACTATTGAACAGGGGAGCTCAAGAGACCCAGTACTTC
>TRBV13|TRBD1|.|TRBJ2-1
CASSPRPGQGTNEQFF
TGTGCCAGCAGCCCCCGCCCGGGACAGGGAACCAATGAGCAGTTCTTC
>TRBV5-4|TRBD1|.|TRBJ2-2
CASSRTGVGELFF
TGTGCCAGCAGCCGGACAGGGGTCGGGGAGCTGTTTTTT